The 15 T cell receptor beta chains reported below all come from one sample, sequenced in a study of T cell responses to AZD1222 COVID-19 vaccine. Profiled with immunoSEQ multiplex PCR; TCRdb holds only in-frame clones, not every one. The sample has 75,000 to 95,000 clones, roughly 86% seen once; the top ten hold 2.8%. Source: peripheral blood, taken on day 0 of MenACWY control vaccination. Receptors were obtained from an adult in good health.

The chain combines TRBV19 with TRBJ2-1; 7 bases are a match to TRBD2. The junction had 13 bases not matched to a gene; V was cut back by 5 bases and J by 6 bases. The CDR3 runs to 16 residues. The germline CDR1 and CDR2 sequences are LNHDA and SQIVND (reference sequence). CDR3 DNA: TGTGCCAGTAGTTACCCCGGGGGGAAAAGGCCCAATGAGCAGTTCTTC. This codes for CASSYPGGKRPNEQFF.

This rearrangement joins TRBV5-1 to TRBJ2-2; 10 bases agree with TRBD2. Germline loops: CDR1 SGHRS, CDR2 YFSETQ. The CDR3 is 18 residues long. Trimming at V came to 1 base and at J to 4 bases, leaving 10 bases not matched to a gene. In DNA form, the CDR3 reads TGCGCCAGCAGCTTGAGGGCGTTAGCGGGGGGTTTCACCGGGGAGCTGTTTTTT. Protein: CASSLRALAGGFTGELFF.

J is TRBJ1-4 and V is TRBV6-5, with 8 bases that match TRBD1. This CDR3 region has 16 residues. Germline V gene data show CDR1 as MNHEY and CDR2 as SVGAGI. Germline trimming cut 4 bases from V and 7 bases from J; bases unmatched to any gene: 11. The CDR3: CASSSYRAGGLEKLFF. CDR3 coding DNA: TGTGCCAGCAGTTCCTACCGCGCAGGGGGCCTTGAAAAACTGTTTTTT.

This chain links TRBV7-9 with TRBJ1-2; D ambiguous. This CDR3 is 13 amino acids long. Deletions cut 0 bases from V and 4 bases from J, with 6 bases between. Germline CDR1 reads SEHNR; CDR2 reads FQNEAQ (reference sequence). CDR3 bases: TGTGCCAGCAGCTTAGCTGAGGGCTATGGCTACACCTTC. Its protein is CASSLAEGYGYTF. The full variable domain, completed using reference TRBV7-9 and TRBJ1-2, is DTGVSQNPRHKITKRGQNVTFRCDPISEHNRLYWYRQTLGQGPEFLTYFQNEAQLEKSRLLSDRFSAERPKGSFSTLEIQRTEQGDSAMYLCASSLAEGYGYTFGSGTRLTVV.

The chain has TRBV6-5 and TRBJ1-2; D unresolved. Germline loops: CDR1 MNHEY, CDR2 SVGAGI. Trimming removed 10 bases at V and 2 bases at J, with 14 bases between. This CDR3 is 13 amino acids long. CDR3: CAIKSPNNYGYTF. DNA for the CDR3: TGTGCCATCAAGTCCCCGAACAACTATGGCTACACCTTC.

V is TRBV6-5 and J is TRBJ1-5; D is unclear. V was pared by 2 bases and J by 0 bases, with 8 bases between. Germline V lookup: CDR1 MNHEY, CDR2 SVGAGI. The CDR3 has 15 residues. The CDR3 is CASSYSGNSNQPQHF. For the CDR3, the DNA is TGTGCCAGCAGTTACAGCGGGAATAGCAATCAGCCCCAGCATTTT.

The rearrangement links TRBV6-5 to TRBJ2-5, with TRBD2 identical over 8 bases. Germline V CDR1 and CDR2: MNHEY, SVGAGI. The CDR3 is 14 residues long. The trim removed 8 bases at V and 5 bases at J, leaving 10 bases unmatched. DNA of the CDR3: TGTGCCAGCCAACTAGCGGCTCTCCGGGAGACCCAGTACTTC. Its protein is CASQLAALRETQYF.

The chain joins TRBV5-1 to TRBJ2-2; D might be TRBD2 (6 bases). Trimming stripped 4 bases from V and 6 bases from J, with 13 bases between. CDR3 size: 14 residues. CDR1 is SGHRS, CDR2 YFSETQ, per germline. The chain's CDR3 is CASSGIGGSGELFF. The CDR3 coding sequence is TGCGCCAGCAGCGGGATTGGGGGGTCCGGGGAGCTGTTTTTT.

In its sample, this clone was seen once. This chain uses TRBV28 with TRBJ1-4, with a weak D call TRBD1 (6 bases). This CDR3 is built from 17 residues. Per the germline V gene, CDR1 is MDHEN and CDR2 is SYDVKM. V was trimmed by 5 bases and J by 8 bases, leaving 24 bases between them. CDR3 amino acids: CASSPPQGRYRSEKLFF. For the CDR3, the DNA is TGTGCCAGCAGTCCGCCGCAGGGGCGGTACCGGTCAGAAAAACTGTTTTTT. The complete variable domain, with remaining parts taken from reference TRBV28 and TRBJ1-4, reads DVKVTQSSRYLVKRTGEKVFLECVQDMDHENMFWYRQDPGLGLRLIYFSYDVKMKEKGDIPEGYSVSREKKERFSLILESASTNQTSMYLCASSPPQGRYRSEKLFFGSGTQLSVL.

This rearrangement joins TRBV3-1 (or the pseudogene TRBV3-2) to TRBJ2-1, with no clear D. Germline CDR1 reads LGHDT; CDR2 reads YNNKEL (reference sequence). Trimming shortened V by 1 base and J by 2 bases, and 9 bases separated the two germline ends. The CDR3 totals 15 residues. CDR3 residues: CASSQARITYNEQFF. The DNA of the CDR3 is TGTGCCAGCAGCCAAGCACGGATAACCTACAATGAGCAGTTCTTC.

V usage is TRBV30 and J usage is TRBJ1-2; perhaps TRBD1 as D (5 bases). This CDR3 has 16 residues. The germline V and J ends were trimmed by 3 bases and 8 bases, with 25 bases remaining between them. In germline, CDR1 is GTSNPN, CDR2 SVGIG (reference sequence). The CDR3 loop is CAWRSELGTKNWGYTF. The CDR3 nucleotides read TGTGCCTGGAGAAGTGAACTAGGGACTAAGAACTGGGGCTACACCTTC.

The V gene is TRBV25-1, the J gene TRBJ1-2; tentative D call: TRBD1 (5 bases). The germline V gene encodes CDR1 MGHDK and CDR2 SYGVNS. V lost 2 bases and J 3 bases, leaving 7 bases between the germline ends. This CDR3 comprises 13 residues. The CDR3 spells CASSEGGYYGYTF. CDR3 sequence (DNA): TGTGCCAGCAGTGAAGGGGGATACTATGGCTACACCTTC.

The CDR3 protein is CASSLPVTDTQYF. CDR3 sequence (DNA): TGTGCCAGCAGCTTGCCGGTAACAGATACGCAGTATTTT. This rearrangement joins TRBV5-4 to TRBJ2-3; the D is unclear. The CDR3 has 13 residues. Deletions cut 1 base from V and 3 bases from J, with 6 bases between. Germline CDR1 is SGHNT and CDR2 is YYREEE (reference sequence).

The chain uses TRBV29-1 and TRBJ2-7; D perhaps matches TRBD2 (7 bases). The CDR3 sequence is 18 residues long. V was shortened by 3 bases and J by 5 bases, with 29 bases between the two germline ends. CDR1 is SQVTM and CDR2 is ANQGSEA in the germline V gene. The CDR3 DNA reads TGCAGCGTTGAGCCTCGGGACATCTACAGGGAGGGGGGGAACGAGCAGTACTTC. It encodes CSVEPRDIYREGGNEQYF.

This clone has a single count. V and J are TRBV20-1 and TRBJ1-4; TRBD1 matches 7 bases. After removal of 3 bases from V and 7 bases from J, the junction contained 8 bases not matched to a gene. This CDR3 region has 14 residues. Germline V gives CDR1 DFQATT, CDR2 SNEGSKA (reference sequence). For the CDR3, the DNA is TGCAGTGCTAGTAAGACAGGGTACTTTGAAAAACTGTTTTTT. Protein: CSASKTGYFEKLFF.